A single sample is the source of the 4 T cell receptor beta chains below, sequenced in a study of preoperative IRX-2 immunotherapy in early breast cancer. Profiling relied on immunoSEQ multiplex PCR, and the TCRdb table lists in-frame clones only, not all of them. The sample lists about 98,000 clones; approximately 90% were seen once. Treatment reported: preoperative locoregional IRX-2 cytokine immunotherapy. The source material was tumor tissue, sampled after IRX-2 immunotherapy. These receptors originate from a human donor with breast cancer.

The chain couples TRBV5-1 to TRBJ1-5; D gene ambiguous. Germline lookup yields CDR1 SGHRS and CDR2 YFSETQ. CDR3 size: 14 residues. The V end lost 1 base, the J end lost 4 bases, and 9 bases lay between the germline ends. The CDR3, as DNA: TGCGCCAGCAGCTTGACTCAAGGGAATCAGCCCCAGCATTTT. This sequence encodes CASSLTQGNQPQHF. Full variable domain (outside the CDR3, taken from reference TRBV5-1 and TRBJ1-5): KAGVTQTPRYLIKTRGQQVTLSCSPISGHRSVSWYQQTPGQGLQFLFEYFSETQRNKGNFPGRFSGRQFSNSRSEMNVSTLELGDSALYLCASSLTQGNQPQHFGDGTRLSIL.

The chain employs TRBV12-5 and TRBJ2-1; no definite D call. The V end lost 5 bases, the J end lost 2 bases, and 4 bases lay between the germline ends. The V gene's germline CDR1 is LGHNT and CDR2 FRNRAP. The CDR3 runs 12 residues. CDR3 DNA: TGTGCTAGTGGTCTCCCCTACAATGAGCAGTTCTTC. It is translated as CASGLPYNEQFF. Full variable domain (missing parts from reference TRBV12-5 and TRBJ2-1): DARVTQTPRHKVTEMGQEVTMRCQPILGHNTVFWYRQTMMQGLELLAYFRNRAPLDDSGMPKDRFSAEMPDATLATLKIQPSEPRDSAVYFCASGLPYNEQFFGPGTRLTVL.

This rearrangement joins TRBV11-3 to TRBJ1-6, with a possible D match to TRBD1 (5 bases). Trimming left V 4 bases short and J 14 bases short, with 18 bases between. CDR3 size: 14 residues. The germline CDR1 and CDR2 sequences are SGHNT and YENEEA. The CDR3 reads CASSSSGTEGALHF. Here the CDR3 DNA reads TGTGCCAGCAGCTCTTCCGGGACCGAGGGAGCCCTCCACTTT.

The chain couples TRBV14 to TRBJ1-2; D possibly corresponds to TRBD1 (5 bases). V was cut by 0 bases and J by 7 bases, with 12 bases left in between. The CDR3 is 14 amino acids. CDR1 is SGHDN, CDR2 FVKESK, per germline. Here the CDR3 reads CASSQDGGYSGYTF. The DNA for the CDR3 is TGTGCCAGCAGCCAAGATGGGGGGTACTCTGGCTACACCTTC.